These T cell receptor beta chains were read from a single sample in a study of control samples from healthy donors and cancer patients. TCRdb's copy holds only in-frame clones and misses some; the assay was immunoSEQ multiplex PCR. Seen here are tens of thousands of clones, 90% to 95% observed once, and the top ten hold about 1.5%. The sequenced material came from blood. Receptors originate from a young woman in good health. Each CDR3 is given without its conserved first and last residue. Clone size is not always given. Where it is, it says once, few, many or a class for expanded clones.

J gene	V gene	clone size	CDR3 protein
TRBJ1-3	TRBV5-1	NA	ASSLGDSGNTIY
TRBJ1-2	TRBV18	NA	ASSPSDRVEGYT
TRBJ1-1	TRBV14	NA	ASSQDGRVGAF
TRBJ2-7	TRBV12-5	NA	ASGLTGTTKKQY
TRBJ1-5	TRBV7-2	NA	ASSLDYGGQPQH
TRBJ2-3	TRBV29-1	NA	SVGPSAGATDTQY
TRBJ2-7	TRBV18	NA	ASSPAGKYEQY
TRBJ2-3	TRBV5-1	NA	ASSAWTSGQGDTQY
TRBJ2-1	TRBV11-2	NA	ASSLDRGQGTYNEQF
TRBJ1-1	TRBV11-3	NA	ASSLISYPIAEAF
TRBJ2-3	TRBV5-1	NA	ASSFSTDTQY
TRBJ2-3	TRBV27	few	ASTTTRLAGGLTDTQY
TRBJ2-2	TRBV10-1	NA	ASSDAGANTGELF
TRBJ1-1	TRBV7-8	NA	ASSLSPLGNTEAF
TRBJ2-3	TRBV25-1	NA	ASSQGTSTDTQY
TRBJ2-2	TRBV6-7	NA	ASSYWSNTGELF
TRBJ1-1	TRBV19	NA	ASNQGFHTEAF
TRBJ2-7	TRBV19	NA	ASSIIGTGFAYEQY
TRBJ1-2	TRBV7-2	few	ASSHGQINYGYT
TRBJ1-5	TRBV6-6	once	ASSYSRGGNQPQH
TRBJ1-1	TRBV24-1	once	ATRAQVNTEAF
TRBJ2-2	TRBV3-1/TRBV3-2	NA	ASSQGLAGGELF
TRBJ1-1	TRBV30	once	AWSVRVTEAF
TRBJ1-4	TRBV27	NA	ASSHRVGEKLF
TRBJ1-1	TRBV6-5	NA	ASSYWRGAEAF
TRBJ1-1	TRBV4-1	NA	ASSQVFFEQREAF
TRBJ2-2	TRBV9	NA	ASSADRGRTGELF